This T cell receptor (beta chain) is from a study of PD-1 blockade in classical Hodgkin lymphoma (dated by TCRdb to the early 2020s). As for the study more broadly: Nivolumab dosing was 3 mg/kg intravenously every 2 weeks, continuing until either disease progression or unacceptable toxicity. The study used CyTOF and TCR beta sequencing to define a peripheral blood immune signature of response to PD-1 blockade in classical Hodgkin lymphoma. What the work shows at the level of the full study, not this receptor alone: By C4D1, a significant rise was seen in CD4+ TCR diversity but not in CD8+ TCR diversity (p=0.0027 vs p=0.16), and the rise was most apparent among complete responders (p=0.02). Newly diagnosed patients were reported to have lower baseline TCR diversity than healthy donors, and relapsed/refractory patients were reported to have lower baseline TCR diversity still. Trial patients achieving complete response had baseline diversity similar to newly diagnosed patients, whereas partial responders and progressors had significantly lower diversity. The study covered only a single clinical trial cohort, and the causes of the repertoire differences, possibly disease activity or prior therapy, were still not defined. Lower diversity was seen in patients whose nivolumab began less than 1 year after ASCT, and these patients were left out of later analyses so that immune reconstitution would not confound the results.

Genomic DNA was isolated using the Qiagen DNeasy kit from unsorted PBMCs as well as from negatively selected CD4+ and CD8+ fractions. Using primers that anneal to V and J segments, immunoSEQ multiplex PCR amplified the TCR beta CDR3 regions. A synthetic immune receptor repertoire was used to minimize amplification bias, and any remaining bias was removed computationally after sequencing. The published analysis was carried out like this. Repertoire diversity was quantified as the Shannon entropy index using custom Python scripts. Unsorted, CD4+ and CD8+ repertoires were analyzed separately, except in combined analyses where CD4+ and CD8+ sequences were merged in silico. Clonal expansion was defined as a frequency increase of at least 2-fold after treatment compared with C1D1, and clones undetected at baseline were assigned a pseudocount of 0.5. Singleton clones were defined as clones with 0 or 1 copy at C1D1, and non-singleton clones were defined as clones with 2 or more copies. By matching protein sequences in sorted samples from the same patient, clones expanded in unsorted samples were annotated as CD4+, CD8+ or unknown. Diversity changes from C1D1 to C4D1 were tested in paired samples using Wilcoxon tests. TCRdb's version of the immuneACCESS table is confined to in-frame rearrangements and falls short of the full clone set. An unresolved V gene accounts for under half of the shortfall where checked; the remainder is of unknown origin. That table is the source of V, J and clone size, and D and trimming were worked out from the DNA. Here the sample has 10,000 to 15,000 clones; roughly 90% occur a single time. The ten largest make up roughly 0.48% of the sample.

In light of the paper, this sample's time point label describes: cycle 1 day 1 (C1D1), immediately before nivolumab initiation. Relapse after autologous stem cell transplantation had occurred in all trial patients, and cohorts A, B and C were distinguished by prior brentuximab vedotin exposure. CD4+ T cells were purified from thawed PBMCs by magnetic negative selection with a Miltenyi CD4+ T cell isolation kit. The trial cohort was composed of 56 patients with relapsed/refractory classical Hodgkin lymphoma, for whom complete response, partial response or progressive disease was recorded as best overall response. Single-agent nivolumab was administered to trial patients in the multi-cohort phase II CheckMate 205 trial. An independent review committee assessed best overall response by applying the 2007 International Working Group response criteria. PBMCs from the trial were collected at three points: immediately before nivolumab initiation (C1D1), and during therapy at cycle 2 day 1 and cycle 4 day 1. Peripheral blood was collected in 8 mL Vacutainer Cell Preparation Tubes, from which PBMCs were isolated by centrifugation and then cryopreserved. Purified CD4+ and CD8+ fractions were generated only in cases for which an additional PBMC sample was available. Magnetically labelled cells were depleted on LS columns in a quadroMACS separator, and the flow-through was collected as the purified fraction.

V is cut back by 4 bases and J by 6 bases, with 4 bases in the junction unmatched. The CDR3, from cysteine to phenylalanine, totals 14 residues. The read is trimmed to its CDR3 DNA, 42 bases read in frame from base 1. The CDR1 and CDR2 encoded by the germline V gene (reference sequence) are SGHNT and YYREEE. Worth noting for this clone: What this receptor recognizes is not known. Qualities for individual bases were not recorded, and no much larger clone is one base off.

Recombination joined TRBV5-4 with TRBJ2-1, and TRBD1 aligns with 10 junction nucleotides. The source of this sequence is a human donor with classical Hodgkin lymphoma. The sample was CD4+ T cells from blood, taken at baseline. The nucleotide sequence reads as follows: TGTGCCAGCAGCCGGGACAGGGGAACCAATGAGCAGTTCTTC. Its amino acids are CASSRDRGTNEQFF.